This T cell receptor beta chain was captured by sequencing in a study of CD4 and CD8 cells across lung adenocarcinoma regions. Germline V CDR1 and CDR2: SGHTA, FQGNSA. With 0 bases removed from V and 11 bases from J, the gap between germline ends came to 13 bases. The CDR3 consists of 13 residues. Donors had localized lung adenocarcinoma, a non-small cell lung cancer. The table lists this clonotype with many counts. A much larger clone lies a single base off, so this may be a read error. Using its own MiXCR run on the PCR reads, TCRdb lists one record per CDR3 protein. The table lists about 12,000 distinct CDR3 sequences, about half of them singletons.

Sequenced: CD8+ T cells from the margin of a lung tumor. The chain links TRBV7-2 to TRBJ2-5; D is undetermined. This receptor was taken from a male donor with lung adenocarcinoma. The CD4 and CD8 labels of this study may be unreliable. This CDR3 reads CASSLARQSEQYF. In nucleotides, the CDR3 is TGTGCCAGCAGCTTAGCGAGGCAGAGTGAGCAGTACTTC.